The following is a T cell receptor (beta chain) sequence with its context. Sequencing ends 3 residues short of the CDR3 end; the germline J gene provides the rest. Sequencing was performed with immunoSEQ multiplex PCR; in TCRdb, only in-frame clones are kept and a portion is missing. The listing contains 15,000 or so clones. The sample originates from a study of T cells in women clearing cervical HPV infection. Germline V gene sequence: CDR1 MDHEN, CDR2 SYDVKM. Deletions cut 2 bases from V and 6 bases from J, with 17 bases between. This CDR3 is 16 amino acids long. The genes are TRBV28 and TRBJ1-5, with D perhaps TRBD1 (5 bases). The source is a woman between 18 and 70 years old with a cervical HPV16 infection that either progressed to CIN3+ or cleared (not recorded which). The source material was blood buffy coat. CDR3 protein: CASSLVSQAGGQPQHF. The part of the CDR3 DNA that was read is TGTGCCAGCAGTTTAGTGTCCCAGGCCGGGGGTCAGCCC.